The rows below give T cell receptor beta chains drawn from one sample of a study of blood T cell repertoires in COVID-19. The table came from immunoSEQ multiplex PCR; TCRdb's copy has only in-frame clones and leaves some out. The table has 65,000 to 90,000 clones, roughly 82% seen once; the top ten hold 10%. Material: peripheral blood. The receptors were gathered from a man in his sixties with acute or convalescent COVID-19. Both conserved end residues are part of each CDR3. A D gene is named only where the DNA matches it firmly. Where a row states a size, it is once, few, many or the class of an expanded clone; other rows omit it.

abundance	v_gene	d_gene	j_gene	CDR3nt	CDR3aa
.	TRBV5-1	TRBD1	TRBJ2-5	TGCGCCAGCAGCTTAGGGGACAGACAAGAGACCCAGTACTTC	CASSLGDRQETQYF
.	TRBV6-6	TRBD1	TRBJ1-1	TGTGCCAGCAGCATCCGGGACAGGGGGCTCACTGAAGCTTTCTTT	CASSIRDRGLTEAFF
.	TRBV7-2	.	TRBJ1-5	TGTGCCAGCAGCACTACTAATCAGCCCCAGCATTTT	CASSTTNQPQHF
few	TRBV20-1	.	TRBJ2-3	TGCAGTGCTAGTTTACCCTACACAGATACGCAGTATTTT	CSASLPYTDTQYF
.	TRBV6-6	.	TRBJ2-7	TGTGCCAGCAGTTACTCCAGTTACGAGCAGTACTTC	CASSYSSYEQYF
.	TRBV30	TRBD1	TRBJ1-2	TGTGCCTGGGGGGACAGCTCAACCCAACATTTC	CAWGDSSTQHF
few	TRBV11-1	.	TRBJ2-7	TGTGCCAGCAGCTTAGCGTCCAACTACGAGCAGTACTTC	CASSLASNYEQYF
.	TRBV9	TRBD1	TRBJ1-1	TGTGCCAGCAGCGCCCAAGGGGGCCAGGAAGCTTTCTTT	CASSAQGGQEAFF
.	TRBV7-2	TRBD2	TRBJ2-5	TGTGCCAGCAGCTTAGTCGGCGGGGGGAAAGAGACCCAGTACTTC	CASSLVGGGKETQYF
.	TRBV11-2	.	TRBJ2-7	TGTGCCAGCAGCTCCCCCCGCGGGTCTCTCTCCTACGAGCAGTACTTC	CASSSPRGSLSYEQYF
.	TRBV3-1/TRBV3-2	TRBD2	TRBJ2-5	TGTGCCAGCAGCCCCCTAGCGGGGTTCGTGGCCCAGTACTTC	CASSPLAGFVAQYF
once	TRBV7-2	TRBD2	TRBJ2-5	TGTGCCAGCAGCTTAAGCCATAGCGGGAGGGCGGGGGAGACCCAGTACTTC	CASSLSHSGRAGETQYF
.	TRBV7-2	TRBD1	TRBJ1-1	TGTGCCAGCAGCCCAGGGGGCGCCGGGAGCACTGAAGCTTTCTTT	CASSPGGAGSTEAFF
few	TRBV6-2/TRBV6-3	.	TRBJ1-2	TGTGCCAGCAGTTACGCCTCAGGGAACTATGGCTACACCTTC	CASSYASGNYGYTF
.	TRBV15	TRBD2	TRBJ2-1	TGTGCCACCAGCAGAGATGGTAGCGGGAGAGGGAATGAGCAGTTCTTC	CATSRDGSGRGNEQFF
.	TRBV28	TRBD2	TRBJ2-1	TGTGCCAGCAGTCCAACGACTAGCGGGAACCATGAGCAGTTCTTC	CASSPTTSGNHEQFF
.	TRBV12-5	TRBD2	TRBJ2-3	TGTGCTAGTGGCCTACAAGCAACTAGCGGGGGGGCAGATACGCAGTATTTT	CASGLQATSGGADTQYF
.	TRBV5-1	.	TRBJ2-7	TGCGCCAGCAGCCCCCGGGACACTTCCTACGAGCAGTACTTC	CASSPRDTSYEQYF
.	TRBV9	.	TRBJ2-7	TGTGCCAGCAGCGTAGATGGTGGGAAACACAGGCAGGGTCAGTACTTC	CASSVDGGKHRQGQYF
few	TRBV5-6	TRBD1	TRBJ1-4	TGTGCCAGCAGCCAGAGGACAGGGGCGGCGGGAAAACTGTTTTTT	CASSQRTGAAGKLFF
once	TRBV12-3/TRBV12-4	.	TRBJ1-1	TGTGCCAGCATAGGGAGGTACACTGAAGCTTTCTTT	CASIGRYTEAFF